This entry concerns a single TCR beta chain. RNA was extracted with the RNeasy kit, and a quantity of 0.5 to 1 ug was reverse transcribed using random hexamers. One entry per CDR3 protein results from TCRdb running MiXCR on the immunoSEQ multiplex PCR reads. The sample consists of approximately 230,000 distinct CDR3 sequences, approximately 92% of them appearing once. The data belong to a study of CD8 T cells in Susac syndrome. V shed 5 bases and J shed 3 bases, with 16 bases lying between them. Germline values: CDR1 MNHEY, CDR2 SMNVEV (reference sequence). The CDR3 is 15 amino acids. Sequencing used CD4+ T cells from PBMCs. The chain carries TRBV27 and TRBJ1-1, with D tentatively TRBD1 (6 bases). This sequence was found in a human donor with multiple sclerosis. The CDR3 nucleotides read TGTGCCAGCAGTCTTTACCCCAGGGGAGACACTGAAGCTTTCTTT. As protein: CASSLYPRGDTEAFF.